The present TCR beta chain was sequenced within a study of blood T cells in healthy people across ages. Study conclusions and caveats: Reliance upon unsorted PBMCs precluded definitive naive versus antigen-experienced comparison.

V dropped 0 bases and J dropped 9 bases, with 18 bases sitting between them. The germline V gene encodes CDR1 LGHDT and CDR2 YNNKEL (reference sequence). The CDR3 runs 16 residues. PCR was performed a second time for about 7 to 12 cycles using a sample-barcoded 5' primer and a J-beta primer mix. A tag from a template-switch adaptor with 12 random nucleotides marked each cDNA molecule. TCRdb fed the 5' RACE reads into MiXCR, producing one record per CDR3 protein. This sample carries fewer than 950,000 distinct CDR3 sequences, roughly 34% of them seen once, and the ten largest clones take 10% to 15%. On this clonotype itself: Its target is not known.

The sequencing input was blood. The chain employs TRBV3-1 and TRBJ2-1; D is tentatively TRBD1 or TRBD2 (6 bases each). This receptor was taken from a man in his late teens or twenties in good health. CDR3 amino acids: CASSQDMSLGGSEQFF. In DNA, the CDR3 is TGTGCCAGCAGCCAAGATATGTCCCTAGGGGGGTCTGAGCAGTTCTTC.